The 25 T cell receptor beta chains reported below all come from one sample, sequenced in a study of radiation and T cells in renal cell carcinoma (dated by TCRdb to the early 2020s). In the paper's terms, the time point label means: blood 2 weeks post-SBRT. This specimen's treatment or condition label, interpreted: 15 Gy SBRT to primary tumor, nephrectomy 4 weeks later. Libraries were built with the immunoSEQ multiplex PCR assay. TCRdb took this table from immuneACCESS and kept in-frame rearrangements with V and J called. Such tables lack part of the clones; where checked against another copy, unresolved V genes explain under half of the gap, and the rest is unexplained. For this sample there are tens of thousands of clones; roughly four fifths appear just once. The biggest ten clones account for over 6% of the sample. Sequencing was performed on blood, taken from a patient whose treatment included radiotherapy and nephrectomy. These receptors originate from a man aged 55-75 years with renal cell carcinoma.

This clone occurred once. The V gene is TRBV5-4, the J gene TRBJ2-5; D is unresolved. Trimming cost V 3 bases and J 5 bases, with 20 bases left between them. The CDR3 length is 16 residues. The germline CDR1 and CDR2 sequences are SGHNT and YYREEE (reference sequence). The CDR3 sequence is CASSYGGRSVQETQYF. The CDR3 DNA reads as TGTGCCAGCAGCTACGGCGGCAGGTCCGTCCAGGAGACCCAGTACTTC. Based on the CDR3 plus reference TRBV5-4 and TRBJ2-5, the full variable domain is ETGVTQSPTHLIKTRGQQVTLRCSSQSGHNTVSWYQQALGQGPQFIFQYYREEENGRGNFPPRFSGLQFPNYSSELNVNALELDDSALYLCASSYGGRSVQETQYFGPGTRLLVL.

V usage is TRBV5-6 and J usage is TRBJ1-4, with no clear D. Germline V gene data show CDR1 as SGHDT and CDR2 as YYEEEE. V dropped 3 bases and J dropped 6 bases, with 12 bases sitting between them. This CDR3 comprises 14 residues. The CDR3 DNA reads TGTGCCAGCAGCTCCGGGAGGATAGATGAAAAACTGTTTTTT. It specifies CASSSGRIDEKLFF.

This chain uses TRBV30 with TRBJ1-4, with D tentatively TRBD1 (6 bases). V was trimmed by 1 base and J by 7 bases, leaving 19 bases between them. The CDR3 length is 16 residues. CDR1 and CDR2 from the germline V gene are GTSNPN and SVGIG (reference sequence). This chain's CDR3 is CAWSAWTAGVSEKLFF. The CDR3 coding sequence is TGTGCCTGGAGTGCTTGGACAGCGGGGGTCAGTGAAAAACTGTTTTTT. Drawing the rest from reference TRBV30 and TRBJ1-4, the complete variable domain is SQTIHQWPATLVQPVGSPLSLECTVEGTSNPNLYWYRQAAGRGLQLLFYSVGIGQISSEVPQNLSASRPQDRQFILSSKKLLLSDSGFYLCAWSAWTAGVSEKLFFGSGTQLSVL.

The chain joins TRBV19 to TRBJ2-1; 9 nucleotides agree with TRBD2. This CDR3 comprises 16 residues. Losses at the gene ends were 3 bases for V and 6 bases for J; bases not matched to a gene: 9. The germline V gene has CDR1 LNHDA and CDR2 SQIVND (reference sequence). The CDR3 is CASSIGLAGGLNEQFF. CDR3 sequence (DNA): TGTGCCAGTAGTATTGGCTTGGCGGGAGGGCTCAATGAGCAGTTCTTC.

The chain links TRBV2 to TRBJ1-3; D is undetermined. The CDR3 runs to 14 residues. Trimming stripped 6 bases from V and 0 bases from J, with 9 bases between. CDR1 and CDR2 from the germline V gene are SNHLY and FYNNEI. The CDR3 bases are TGTGCCAGCAGGGGCGGCATCTCTGGAAACACCATATATTTT. As protein: CASRGGISGNTIYF.

The chain carries TRBV19 and TRBJ2-3; TRBD1 aligns across 8 bases. The CDR3 extends over 15 amino acids. CDR1 and CDR2 from the germline V gene are LNHDA and SQIVND (reference sequence). V shed 5 bases and J 4 bases; nucleotides not matched to a gene: 8. CDR3 coding DNA: TGTGCCAGTAGTCCTGGGGACAGGTTAGCAGATACGCAGTATTTT. It codes for CASSPGDRLADTQYF.

This chain links TRBV18 with TRBJ1-2, with 11 bases that match TRBD1. Losses at the gene ends were 2 bases for V and 7 bases for J; bases not matched to a gene: 12. The germline gives CDR1 KGHSH, CDR2 LQKENI. The CDR3 has 17 residues. CDR3 coding DNA: TGTGCCAGCTCACCAACACTACGGACAGGGGGCACCGGTGGCTACACCTTC. It encodes CASSPTLRTGGTGGYTF.

This sequence joins TRBV6-1 and TRBJ1-6; TRBD1 is a possible D gene (6 bases). The V end was cut by 5 bases, the J end by 10 bases, with 15 bases between. The CDR3 consists of 14 residues. Germline V gives CDR1 MNHNS, CDR2 SASEGT. The chain's CDR3 is CASSKQGESSPLHF. The CDR3 nucleotides read TGTGCCAGCAGTAAACAGGGTGAGAGCTCACCCCTCCACTTT.

This clone was picked up a small number of times. The chain has TRBV14 and TRBJ2-7; the D gene is possibly TRBD1 (5 bases). Trimming removed 4 bases at V and 7 bases at J, with 23 bases between. Germline-derived CDR1 and CDR2 are SGHDN and FVKESK. This CDR3 contains 16 residues. The DNA of the CDR3 is TGTGCCAGCAGCCCAGAGCAATTGTGGGGCGTGGGGGAGCAGTACTTC. Translating it yields CASSPEQLWGVGEQYF.

The V gene is TRBV21-1, the J gene TRBJ1-5. TRBV21-1 is flagged as a pseudogene. CDR3 length: 13 amino acids. CDR3 region: CASSERPNQPQHF. In DNA form, the CDR3 reads TGTGCCAGCAGCGAGCGACCTAATCAGCCCCAGCATTTT.

By proportion, this clone is medium-sized. Other DNA sequences in the sample encode the same CDR3. CDR3 amino acids: CASSLGGETEAFF. In nucleotides, the CDR3 is TGTGCCAGCAGTTTGGGGGGCGAAACTGAAGCTTTCTTT. The chain carries TRBV27 and TRBJ1-1; D possibly corresponds to TRBD1 (6 bases). The germline V and J ends were trimmed by 3 bases and 5 bases, with 10 bases remaining between them. The CDR3 contains 13 residues. Germline V lookup: CDR1 MNHEY, CDR2 SMNVEV (reference sequence).

The chain employs TRBV9 and TRBJ2-1; 8 nucleotides line up with TRBD2. The V segment lost 6 bases and the J segment 8 bases; nucleotides outside the gene matches: 10. Per germline, CDR1 SGDLS and CDR2 YYNGEE. CDR3 length: 14 residues. In DNA form, the CDR3 reads TGTGCCAGCACAGCGGGAGAAGATCTTGATGAGCAGTTCTTC. Translated: CASTAGEDLDEQFF.

This clone is labeled as medium-sized. This chain links TRBV28 with TRBJ1-1; D gene uncertain. The CDR3 extends over 14 amino acids. The V end lost 3 bases, the J end lost 1 base, and 9 bases lay between the germline ends. Germline lookup yields CDR1 MDHEN and CDR2 SYDVKM. This CDR3 reads CASSLISRNTEAFF. CDR3 nucleotide sequence: TGTGCCAGCAGTTTGATTAGCCGGAACACTGAAGCTTTCTTT.

This clone has a handful of counts. The rearrangement uses TRBV6-1 and TRBJ1-2; D is ambiguous. The CDR3 runs to 13 residues. Per the germline V gene, CDR1 is MNHNS and CDR2 is SASEGT. The V and J ends lost 7 bases and 2 bases respectively, with 11 bases between them. As DNA, the CDR3 is TGTGCCAGCACCAAGGACGGAAACTATGGCTACACCTTC. Translated: CASTKDGNYGYTF.

V usage is TRBV11-2 and J usage is TRBJ2-1; 7 bases are shared with TRBD2. CDR1 is SGHAT and CDR2 is FQNNGV in the germline V gene. The trim removed 3 bases at V and 7 bases at J, leaving 6 bases unmatched. This CDR3 comprises 14 residues. For the CDR3, the DNA is TGTGCCAGCAGCTTGGGGAGGGCTTATAATGAGCAGTTCTTC. Translation gives CASSLGRAYNEQFF. Full variable domain (missing parts from reference TRBV11-2 and TRBJ2-1): EAGVAQSPRYKIIEKRQSVAFWCNPISGHATLYWYQQILGQGPKLLIQFQNNGVVDDSQLPKDRFSAERLKGVDSTLKIQPAKLEDSAVYLCASSLGRAYNEQFFGPGTRLTVL.

V is TRBV4-1 and J is TRBJ2-6; either TRBD1 or TRBD2 may supply D (6 bases each). V was clipped by 7 bases and J by 0 bases, with 19 bases between them. This CDR3 contains 18 residues. Per germline, CDR1 MGHRA and CDR2 YSYEKL. The CDR3 spells CASTREGGPTSGANVLTF. In DNA form, the CDR3 reads TGCGCCAGCACCCGAGAGGGGGGTCCTACCTCTGGGGCCAACGTCCTGACTTTC.

The chain couples TRBV5-1 to TRBJ1-2; D is possibly TRBD1 (6 bases). Germline lookup yields CDR1 SGHRS and CDR2 YFSETQ. The ends were cut back, 4 bases at V and 5 bases at J, with 18 bases in the middle. The CDR3 totals 15 residues. The DNA of the CDR3 is TGCGCCAGCAGCCGCAGCCCAGGGGACGAATATGGCTACACCTTC. Its protein product is CASSRSPGDEYGYTF.

This chain connects TRBV7-2 to TRBJ2-7; D possibly matches TRBD1 or TRBD2 (5 bases each). CDR3 length: 13 amino acids. The germline CDR1 and CDR2 sequences are SGHTA and FQGNSA. Trimming cost V 1 base and J 5 bases, with 9 bases left between them. The CDR3 region is CASSLVQGDEQYF. The DNA for the CDR3 is TGTGCCAGCAGCTTAGTTCAGGGAGACGAGCAGTACTTC. Complete variable domain (other parts from reference TRBV7-2 and TRBJ2-7): GAGVSQSPSNKVTEKGKDVELRCDPISGHTALYWYRQSLGQGLEFLIYFQGNSAPDKSGLPSDRFSAERTGGSVSTLTIQRTQQEDSAVYLCASSLVQGDEQYFGPGTRLTVT.

The gene calls are TRBV19 and TRBJ1-1; a possible D gene is TRBD1 (6 bases). This CDR3 region has 14 residues. The V end lost 4 bases, the J end lost 1 base, and 10 bases lay between the germline ends. Per the germline V gene, CDR1 is LNHDA and CDR2 is SQIVND (reference sequence). In DNA form, the CDR3 reads TGTGCCAGTAGTACCGAGACAGGGAACACTGAAGCTTTCTTT. As protein: CASSTETGNTEAFF.

The gene calls are TRBV7-6 and TRBJ2-7; D is unresolved. The CDR3 sequence is 14 residues long. Trimming left V 1 base short and J 6 bases short, with 13 bases between. CDR1 is SGHVS and CDR2 is FNYEAQ in the germline V gene. In nucleotides, the CDR3 is TGTGCCAGCAGCTTAGGTGGGCAGTCCCCCGAGCAGTACTTC. This gives the protein CASSLGGQSPEQYF. Filled out from reference TRBV7-6 and TRBJ2-7, the complete variable domain reads GAGVSQSPRYKVTKRGQDVALRCDPISGHVSLYWYRQALGQGPEFLTYFNYEAQQDKSGLPNDRFSAERPEGSISTLTIQRTEQRDSAMYRCASSLGGQSPEQYFGPGTRLTVT.

The chain is built from TRBV9 and TRBJ2-3, with 14 bases identical to TRBD2. The J segment lost 4 bases and the V segment lost 3 bases, leaving 7 bases of the junction unmatched. The CDR3 contains 17 residues. Germline values: CDR1 SGDLS, CDR2 YYNGEE. DNA for the CDR3: TGTGCCAGCAGCGATGGGACTAGCGGGAGAATCGCAGATACGCAGTATTTT. It translates to CASSDGTSGRIADTQYF.

V gene TRBV13 combines with J gene TRBJ1-2; D unclear. CDR1 and CDR2 from the germline V gene are PRHDT and FYEKMQ (reference sequence). The ends were cut back, 2 bases at V and 4 bases at J, with 11 bases in the middle. This CDR3 region has 14 residues. The CDR3 DNA sequence: TGTGCCAGCAGCTTACAGGCGTTAGGCTATGGCTACACCTTC. Translated: CASSLQALGYGYTF.

This chain connects TRBV18 to TRBJ1-4; TRBD1 aligns across 7 bases. V dropped 5 bases and J dropped 5; count of bases not matched to a gene: 2. The CDR3 covers 13 residues. Germline CDR1 is KGHSH and CDR2 is LQKENI. The CDR3 here is CASSEGANEKLFF. Here the CDR3 DNA reads TGTGCCAGCTCAGAGGGGGCAAATGAAAAACTGTTTTTT.

This chain links TRBV5-5 with TRBJ2-4; D gene uncertain. Germline V CDR1 and CDR2: SGHKS, YYEKEE (reference sequence). The CDR3 runs to 16 residues. V lost 4 bases and J 5 bases, leaving 19 bases between the germline ends. The CDR3, as DNA: TGTGCCAGCAGCCCGGACCCTCGTGGAGTCCAAAACATTCAGTACTTC. Its translation: CASSPDPRGVQNIQYF. The full variable domain, in which reference TRBV5-5 and TRBJ2-4 provide the parts outside the CDR3, is DAGVTQSPTHLIKTRGQQVTLRCSPISGHKSVSWYQQVLGQGPQFIFQYYEKEERGRGNFPDRFSARQFPNYSSELNVNALLLGDSALYLCASSPDPRGVQNIQYFGAGTRLSVL.

The chain couples TRBV7-2 to TRBJ1-2; the D is unclear. Germline V CDR1 and CDR2: SGHTA, FQGNSA. Deletions cut 5 bases from V and 8 bases from J, with 21 bases between. The CDR3 is made up of 15 amino acids. The CDR3 sequence: CASSPNSDVGEGYTF. CDR3 nucleotide sequence: TGTGCCAGCAGCCCCAATTCAGACGTCGGGGAGGGCTACACCTTC.